This T cell receptor (beta chain) was profiled in a study of T cell responses to AZD1222 COVID-19 vaccine. Study-wide results and caveats: Two AZD1222 doses significantly raised spike-specific TCR breadth and depth over controls.

Measured with immunoSEQ multiplex PCR; TCRdb has only the in-frame clones, and not every one. The sample has around 85,000 clones, under 90% seen once. J lost 4 bases, V lost 5 bases, and 12 bases had no gene match. The CDR3 loop spans 16 amino acids. Germline lookup yields CDR1 SGHTA and CDR2 FQGNSA. The table lists this clone with a count of one. What it recognizes is unknown. Second-dose schedules of about 4 or about 12 weeks were combined. Here the sequenced sample was peripheral blood, taken 28 days after the second AZD1222 dose. The chain joins TRBV7-2 to TRBJ1-1, with 8 bases that match TRBD1. The sequence was collected from an adult who received the AZD1222 COVID-19 vaccine. The CDR3 loop is CASSADRQGLRTEAFF. The CDR3 DNA reads as TGTGCCAGCAGCGCCGACCGACAGGGGTTGCGCACTGAAGCTTTCTTT. Full variable domain (missing parts from reference TRBV7-2 and TRBJ1-1): GAGVSQSPSNKVTEKGKDVELRCDPISGHTALYWYRQSLGQGLEFLIYFQGNSAPDKSGLPSDRFSAERTGGSVSTLTIQRTQQEDSAVYLCASSADRQGLRTEAFFGQGTRLTVV.